This T cell receptor beta chain was recovered during a study of blood T cell repertoires in COVID-19. At the level of the study: Acute-phase and convalescent COVID-19 samples originated in the United States, Italy and Spain. Nucleic acid was either cDNA or gDNA, and it came from T cells, B-cell-depleted T cells, or PBMCs.

The method was immunoSEQ multiplex PCR; TCRdb's version includes in-frame clones alone and lacks a portion of them. The sample records over 150,000 clones, around 90% being singletons. Looked up from germline, CDR1 is LNHDA and CDR2 is SQIVND (reference sequence). This CDR3 has 13 amino acids. The V end lost 2 bases, the J end lost 6 bases, and 10 bases lay between the germline ends. This chain joins TRBV19 and TRBJ1-1; D is unclear. This clonotype originated in a man younger than 35 with acute or convalescent COVID-19. Material for sequencing was peripheral blood. CDR3 loop: CASSILWRAEAFF. CDR3 in DNA: TGTGCCAGTAGTATATTGTGGAGGGCTGAAGCTTTCTTT.